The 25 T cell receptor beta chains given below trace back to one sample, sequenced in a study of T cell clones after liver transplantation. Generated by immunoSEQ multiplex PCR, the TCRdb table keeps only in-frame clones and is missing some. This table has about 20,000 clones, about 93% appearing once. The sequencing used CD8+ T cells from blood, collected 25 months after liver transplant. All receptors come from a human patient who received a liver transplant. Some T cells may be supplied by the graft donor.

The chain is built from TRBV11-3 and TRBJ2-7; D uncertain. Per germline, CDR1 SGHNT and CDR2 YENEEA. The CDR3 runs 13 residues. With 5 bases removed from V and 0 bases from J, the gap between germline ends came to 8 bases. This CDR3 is CASSARISYEQYF. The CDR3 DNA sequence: TGTGCCAGCAGCGCCAGAATCTCCTACGAGCAGTACTTC.

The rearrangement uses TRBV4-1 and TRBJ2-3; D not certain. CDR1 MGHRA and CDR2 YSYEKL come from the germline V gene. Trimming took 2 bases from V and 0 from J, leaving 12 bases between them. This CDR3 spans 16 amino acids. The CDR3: CASSQTYQRSTDTQYF. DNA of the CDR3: TGCGCCAGCAGCCAAACTTACCAGAGAAGCACAGATACGCAGTATTTT.

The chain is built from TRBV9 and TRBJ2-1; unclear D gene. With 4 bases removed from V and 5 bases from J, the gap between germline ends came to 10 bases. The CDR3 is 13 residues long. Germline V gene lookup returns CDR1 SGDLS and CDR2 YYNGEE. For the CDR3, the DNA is TGTGCCAGCAGCCCACCCGATGACAATGAGCAGTTCTTC. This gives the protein CASSPPDDNEQFF.

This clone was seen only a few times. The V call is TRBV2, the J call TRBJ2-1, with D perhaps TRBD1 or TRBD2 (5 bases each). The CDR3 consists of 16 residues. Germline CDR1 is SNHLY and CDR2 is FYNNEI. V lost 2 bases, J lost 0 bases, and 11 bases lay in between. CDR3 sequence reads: CASSEIWGSSYNEQFF. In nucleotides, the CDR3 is TGTGCCAGCAGTGAAATTTGGGGGAGCTCCTACAATGAGCAGTTCTTC. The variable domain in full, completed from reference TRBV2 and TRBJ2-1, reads EPEVTQTPSHQVTQMGQEVILRCVPISNHLYFYWYRQILGQKVEFLVSFYNNEISEKSEIFDDQFSVERPDGSNFTLKIRSTKLEDSAMYFCASSEIWGSSYNEQFFGPGTRLTVL.

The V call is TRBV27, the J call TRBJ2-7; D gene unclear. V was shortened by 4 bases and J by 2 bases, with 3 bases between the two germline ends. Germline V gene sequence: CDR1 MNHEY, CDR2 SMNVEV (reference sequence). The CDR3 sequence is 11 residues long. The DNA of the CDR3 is TGTGCCAGCAGTTCCGCCTACGAGCAGTACTTC. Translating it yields CASSSAYEQYF.

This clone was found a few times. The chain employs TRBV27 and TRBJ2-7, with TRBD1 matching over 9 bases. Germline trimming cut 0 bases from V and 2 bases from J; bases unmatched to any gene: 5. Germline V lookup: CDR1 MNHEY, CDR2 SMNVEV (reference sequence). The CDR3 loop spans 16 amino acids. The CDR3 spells CASSLSPGTGTYEQYF. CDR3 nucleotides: TGTGCCAGCAGTTTATCCCCCGGGACAGGGACCTACGAGCAGTACTTC.

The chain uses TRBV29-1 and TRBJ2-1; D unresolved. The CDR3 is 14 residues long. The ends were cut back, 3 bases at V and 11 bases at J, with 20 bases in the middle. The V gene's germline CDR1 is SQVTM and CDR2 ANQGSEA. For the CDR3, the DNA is TGCAGCGTTGATCTTGCGTCTAGTTCGGATCAGCAGTTCTTC. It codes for CSVDLASSSDQQFF.

The CDR3 here is CATSRKRGFDEQFF. As DNA, the CDR3 is TGTGCCACCAGCAGAAAAAGGGGGTTCGATGAGCAGTTCTTC. The V gene is TRBV15, the J gene TRBJ2-1; D may be TRBD1 (6 bases). V was trimmed by 2 bases and J by 8 bases, leaving 13 bases between them. The CDR3 has 14 residues. Per germline, CDR1 LNHNV and CDR2 YYDKDF (reference sequence).

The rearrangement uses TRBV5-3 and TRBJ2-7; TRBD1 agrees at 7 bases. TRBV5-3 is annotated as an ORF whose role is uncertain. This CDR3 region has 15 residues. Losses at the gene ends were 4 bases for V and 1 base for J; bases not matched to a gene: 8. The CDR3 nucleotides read TGTGCCAGAAGCGAAAGCCCGGGACAGTCCTACGAGCAGTACTTC. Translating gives CARSESPGQSYEQYF.

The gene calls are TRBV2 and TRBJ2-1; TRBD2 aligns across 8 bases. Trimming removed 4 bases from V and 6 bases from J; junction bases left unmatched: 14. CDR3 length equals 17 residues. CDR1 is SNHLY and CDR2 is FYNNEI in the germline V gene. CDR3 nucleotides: TGTGCCAGCAGTGTCCTCCCTTTGGCGGGAGGATTCAATGAGCAGTTCTTC. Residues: CASSVLPLAGGFNEQFF.

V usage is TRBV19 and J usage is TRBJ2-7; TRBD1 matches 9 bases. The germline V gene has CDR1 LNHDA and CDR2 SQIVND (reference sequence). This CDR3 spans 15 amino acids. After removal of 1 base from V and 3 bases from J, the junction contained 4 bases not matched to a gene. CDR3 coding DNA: TGTGCCAGTAGTATAGCTCCGACAGGGGGCTACGAGCAGTACTTC. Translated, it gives CASSIAPTGGYEQYF. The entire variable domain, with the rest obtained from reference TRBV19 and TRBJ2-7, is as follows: DGGITQSPKYLFRKEGQNVTLSCEQNLNHDAMYWYRQDPGQGLRLIYYSQIVNDFQKGDIAEGYSVSREKKESFPLTVTSAQKNPTAFYLCASSIAPTGGYEQYFGPGTRLTVT.

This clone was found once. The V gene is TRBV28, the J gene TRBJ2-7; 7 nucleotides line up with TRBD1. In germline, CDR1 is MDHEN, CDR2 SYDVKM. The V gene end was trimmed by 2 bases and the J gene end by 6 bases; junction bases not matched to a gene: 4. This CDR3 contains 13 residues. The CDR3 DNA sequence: TGTGCCAGCAGTTTACCGACAGGGCGCGAGCAGTACTTC. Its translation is CASSLPTGREQYF. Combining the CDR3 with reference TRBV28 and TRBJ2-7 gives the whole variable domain DVKVTQSSRYLVKRTGEKVFLECVQDMDHENMFWYRQDPGLGLRLIYFSYDVKMKEKGDIPEGYSVSREKKERFSLILESASTNQTSMYLCASSLPTGREQYFGPGTRLTVT.

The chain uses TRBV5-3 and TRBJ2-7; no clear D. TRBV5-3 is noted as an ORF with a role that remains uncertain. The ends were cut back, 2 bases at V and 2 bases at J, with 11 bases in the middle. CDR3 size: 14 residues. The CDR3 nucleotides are TGTGCCAGAAGCTTAGGTTGGGCAACCTACGAGCAGTACTTC. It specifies CARSLGWATYEQYF.

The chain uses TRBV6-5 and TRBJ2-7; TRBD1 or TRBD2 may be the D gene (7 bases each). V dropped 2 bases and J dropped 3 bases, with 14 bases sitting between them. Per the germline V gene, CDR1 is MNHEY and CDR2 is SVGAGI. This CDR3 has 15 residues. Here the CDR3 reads CASSYAAGGDYEQYF. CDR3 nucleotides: TGTGCCAGCAGTTACGCGGCAGGGGGGGACTACGAGCAGTACTTC.

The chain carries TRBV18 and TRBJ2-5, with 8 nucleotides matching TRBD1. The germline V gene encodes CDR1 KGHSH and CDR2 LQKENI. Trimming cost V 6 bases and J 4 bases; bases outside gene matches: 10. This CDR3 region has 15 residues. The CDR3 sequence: CASSPSSGGGETQYF. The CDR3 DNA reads TGTGCCAGCTCGCCCTCCTCAGGGGGCGGAGAGACCCAGTACTTC.

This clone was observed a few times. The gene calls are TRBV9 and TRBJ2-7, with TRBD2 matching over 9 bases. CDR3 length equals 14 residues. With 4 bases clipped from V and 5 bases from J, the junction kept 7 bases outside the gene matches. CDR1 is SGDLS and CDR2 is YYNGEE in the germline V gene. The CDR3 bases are TGTGCCAGCAGCCCGAGCGGGAGGTCCCACGAGCAGTACTTC. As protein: CASSPSGRSHEQYF.

CDR3 coding DNA: TGTGCCAGCAGCCTCCAGCGGGAGGCCCTTCTTATCACAGATACGCAGTATTTT. It is translated as CASSLQREALLITDTQYF. The chain recombines TRBV13 with TRBJ2-3; 9 bases are a match to TRBD2. This CDR3 is 18 amino acids long. Germline CDR1 is PRHDT and CDR2 is FYEKMQ (reference sequence). V was clipped by 5 bases and J by 2 bases; unmatched bases: 14.

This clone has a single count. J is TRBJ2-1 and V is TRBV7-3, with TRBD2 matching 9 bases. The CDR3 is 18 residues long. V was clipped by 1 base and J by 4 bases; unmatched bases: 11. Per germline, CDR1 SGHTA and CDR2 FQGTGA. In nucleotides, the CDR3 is TGTGCCAGCAGCTTAAAGGGGCACCGGACTAGCGTATACAATGAGCAGTTCTTC. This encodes CASSLKGHRTSVYNEQFF. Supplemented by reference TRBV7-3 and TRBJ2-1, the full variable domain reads GAGVSQTPSNKVTEKGKYVELRCDPISGHTALYWYRQSLGQGPEFLIYFQGTGAADDSGLPNDRFFAVRPEGSVSTLKIQRTERGDSAVYLCASSLKGHRTSVYNEQFFGPGTRLTVL.

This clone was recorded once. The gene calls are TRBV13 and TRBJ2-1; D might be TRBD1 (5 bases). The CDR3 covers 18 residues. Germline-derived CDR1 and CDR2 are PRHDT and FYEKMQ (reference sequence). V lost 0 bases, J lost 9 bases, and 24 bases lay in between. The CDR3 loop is CASSLGLRQGIRISEQFF. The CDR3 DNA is TGTGCCAGCAGCTTAGGCCTAAGGCAGGGAATTCGTATCAGTGAGCAGTTCTTC.

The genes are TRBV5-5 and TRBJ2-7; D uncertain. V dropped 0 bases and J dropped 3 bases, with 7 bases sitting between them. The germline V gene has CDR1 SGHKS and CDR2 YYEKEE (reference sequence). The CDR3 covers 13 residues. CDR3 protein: CASSLVDFYEQYF. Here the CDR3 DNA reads TGTGCCAGCAGCTTGGTCGATTTCTACGAGCAGTACTTC.

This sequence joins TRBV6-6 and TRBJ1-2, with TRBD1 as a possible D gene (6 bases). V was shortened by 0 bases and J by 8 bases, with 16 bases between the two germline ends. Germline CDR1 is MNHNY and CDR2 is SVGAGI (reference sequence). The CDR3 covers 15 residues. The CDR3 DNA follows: TGTGCCAGCAGTTACTCTTCCCCCGAGGGGGGCGGCTACACCTTC. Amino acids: CASSYSSPEGGGYTF.

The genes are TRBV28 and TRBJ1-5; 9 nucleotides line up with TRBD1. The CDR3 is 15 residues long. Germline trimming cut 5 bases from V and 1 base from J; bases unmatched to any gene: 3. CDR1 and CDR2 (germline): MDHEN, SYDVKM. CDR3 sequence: CASSRDRESNQPQHF. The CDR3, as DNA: TGTGCCAGCAGTAGGGACAGGGAGAGCAATCAGCCCCAGCATTTT. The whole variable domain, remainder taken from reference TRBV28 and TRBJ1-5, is DVKVTQSSRYLVKRTGEKVFLECVQDMDHENMFWYRQDPGLGLRLIYFSYDVKMKEKGDIPEGYSVSREKKERFSLILESASTNQTSMYLCASSRDRESNQPQHFGDGTRLSIL.

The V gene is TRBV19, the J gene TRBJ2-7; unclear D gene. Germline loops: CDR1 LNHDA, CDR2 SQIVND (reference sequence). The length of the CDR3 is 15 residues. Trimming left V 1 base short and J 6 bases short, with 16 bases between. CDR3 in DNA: TGTGCCAGTAGTATAGGAAACAGCCCCACCTTCGAGCAGTACTTC. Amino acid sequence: CASSIGNSPTFEQYF.

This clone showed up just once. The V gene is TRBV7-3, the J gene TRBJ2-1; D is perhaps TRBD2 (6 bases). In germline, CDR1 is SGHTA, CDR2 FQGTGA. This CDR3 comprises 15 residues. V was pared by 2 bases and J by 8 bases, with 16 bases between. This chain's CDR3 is CASSLLATSQDEQFF. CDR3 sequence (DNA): TGTGCCAGCAGCTTACTAGCGACCTCCCAAGATGAGCAGTTCTTC.

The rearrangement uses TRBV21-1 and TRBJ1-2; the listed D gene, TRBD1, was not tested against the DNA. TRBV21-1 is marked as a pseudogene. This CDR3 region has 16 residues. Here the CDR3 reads CASSKEQSRANYGYTF. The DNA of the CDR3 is TGTGCCAGCAGCAAAGAACAGTCTCGAGCTAACTATGGCTACACCTTC.